Below, 22 T cell receptor beta chains from the same sample are listed, as sequenced in a study of CD8 T cells in Susac syndrome. Random hexamers were used to reverse transcribe 0.5 to 1 ug of RNA. One entry per CDR3 protein, called by TCRdb with MiXCR from the immunoSEQ multiplex PCR reads. In the table there are over 95,000 distinct CDR3 sequences, over 90% of which are singletons. The sequenced sample was CD4+ T cells from PBMCs. The receptors derive from a human donor in good health.

This chain connects TRBV2 to TRBJ2-3; TRBD2 matches 7 bases. Trimming took 4 bases from V and 3 from J; bases not matched to a gene: 22. From germline, CDR1 is SNHLY and CDR2 FYNNEI. The CDR3 is 20 residues long. This CDR3 is CASSVSASGKASLSTDTQYF. CDR3 DNA sequence: TGTGCCAGCAGTGTATCGGCTAGCGGAAAGGCGTCACTAAGTACAGATACGCAGTATTTT. The variable domain in full, with the rest retrieved from reference TRBV2 and TRBJ2-3, is EPEVTQTPSHQVTQMGQEVILRCVPISNHLYFYWYRQILGQKVEFLVSFYNNEISEKSEIFDDQFSVERPDGSNFTLKIRSTKLEDSAMYFCASSVSASGKASLSTDTQYFGPGTRLTVL.

This chain links TRBV18 with TRBJ1-2; weak D call: TRBD1 (5 bases). In germline, CDR1 is KGHSH, CDR2 LQKENI. Trimming took off 2 bases at V and 6 bases at J, with 10 bases between the two ends. This CDR3 has 13 residues. The CDR3 is CASSPVDKNGYTF. The CDR3 DNA follows: TGTGCCAGCTCACCAGTGGACAAGAATGGCTACACCTTC.

This chain uses TRBV5-1 with TRBJ2-7; maybe TRBD1 (5 bases). The CDR3 length is 16 residues. V lost 2 bases and J 3 bases, leaving 18 bases between the germline ends. CDR1 is SGHRS and CDR2 is YFSETQ in the germline V gene. CDR3 in DNA: TGCGCCAGCAGCTTAGGGGCCGGATCGAACTTCTACGAGCAGTACTTC. It encodes CASSLGAGSNFYEQYF.

V gene TRBV6-5 combines with J gene TRBJ2-4; D unresolved. The V gene's germline CDR1 is MNHEY and CDR2 SVGAGI. The ends were cut back, 0 bases at V and 5 bases at J, with 17 bases in the middle. The CDR3 is 17 amino acids. CDR3: CASSYSMFPPNENIQYF. In DNA form, the CDR3 reads TGTGCCAGCAGTTACTCAATGTTCCCGCCAAATGAAAACATTCAGTACTTC.

The rearrangement links TRBV29-1 to TRBJ2-5, with D unresolved. This CDR3 is 10 amino acids long. V was trimmed by 8 bases and J by 5 bases, leaving 9 bases between them. Germline assignment: CDR1 SQVTM and CDR2 ANQGSEA. Here the CDR3 reads CSHGWETQYF. CDR3 nucleotides: TGCAGCCATGGGTGGGAGACCCAGTACTTC.

The chain uses TRBV9 and TRBJ1-2; D possibly corresponds to TRBD1 (6 bases). This CDR3 comprises 16 residues. CDR1 and CDR2 (germline): SGDLS, YYNGEE. Trimming cost V 3 bases and J 2 bases, with 17 bases left between them. The CDR3 sequence is CASSDNFGQINYGYTF. CDR3 sequence (DNA): TGTGCCAGCAGCGACAACTTCGGACAGATAAACTATGGCTACACCTTC.

The chain is built from TRBV27 and TRBJ1-6; 7 nucleotides line up with TRBD1. Germline loops: CDR1 MNHEY, CDR2 SMNVEV (reference sequence). V lost 6 bases and J lost 7; bases outside the gene matches: 9. The CDR3 loop spans 15 amino acids. CDR3 in DNA: TGTGCCAGCAGGGCGCGGACAGGCGCGAATTCACCCCTCCACTTT. This sequence encodes CASRARTGANSPLHF.

The V gene is TRBV6-4, the J gene TRBJ2-1; TRBD2 matches 12 bases. V was clipped by 5 bases and J by 3 bases; unmatched bases: 8. The CDR3 loop spans 17 amino acids. Per the germline V gene, CDR1 is MRHNA and CDR2 is SNTAGT. Here the CDR3 DNA reads TGTGCCAGCAGTCCTTTCCGGACTAGCGGGGACTACAATGAGCAGTTCTTC. As protein: CASSPFRTSGDYNEQFF.

The chain has TRBV30 and TRBJ1-1; 7 bases fit TRBD1. With V trimmed by 0 bases and J by 11 bases, 12 bases remained unmatched. The CDR3 spans 14 residues. Germline lookup yields CDR1 GTSNPN and CDR2 SVGIG (reference sequence). CDR3 nucleotide sequence: TGTGCCTGGAGTGTACATAGGGGACAGATGTCCGCTTTCTTT. It specifies CAWSVHRGQMSAFF.

The chain is built from TRBV7-2 and TRBJ2-7, with TRBD1 as a possible D gene (7 bases). The CDR3 is made up of 15 amino acids. The V end was cut by 4 bases, the J end by 1 base, with 14 bases between. Germline V gene data show CDR1 as SGHTA and CDR2 as FQGNSA. The CDR3 DNA is TGTGCCAGCAGCTCCAGGGGGGTACCTTCCTACGAGCAGTACTTC. Amino acid sequence: CASSSRGVPSYEQYF.

J is TRBJ2-5 and V is TRBV19; 7 bases map to TRBD1. Germline CDR1 is LNHDA and CDR2 is SQIVND (reference sequence). Trimming at V came to 4 bases and at J to 3 bases, leaving 5 bases not matched to a gene. This CDR3 has 14 residues. The DNA of the CDR3 is TGTGCCAGTAGTACCGGACAGGCCAAAGAGACCCAGTACTTC. Protein product: CASSTGQAKETQYF.

The chain has TRBV7-2 and TRBJ1-2; the D is unclear. The CDR3 contains 12 residues. The germline CDR1 and CDR2 sequences are SGHTA and FQGNSA. The V and J ends lost 1 base and 6 bases respectively, with 6 bases between them. The DNA of the CDR3 is TGTGCCAGCAGCTTAGACAGCCATGGCTACACCTTC. It is translated as CASSLDSHGYTF.

This rearrangement joins TRBV20-1 to TRBJ2-5; 8 positions match TRBD2. This CDR3 is built from 12 residues. The germline V gene encodes CDR1 DFQATT and CDR2 SNEGSKA (reference sequence). Written as DNA, the CDR3 is TGCATGGCCCGGGAGGGAGAGAGACCCCAGTACTTC. Translation gives CMAREGERPQYF.

The CDR3, as DNA: TGTGCCAGCAGCTTGGGCACAGCCGGCACAGATACGCAGTATTTT. Translating gives CASSLGTAGTDTQYF. The chain joins TRBV5-4 to TRBJ2-3, with D unresolved. CDR3 length: 15 amino acids. V lost 0 bases to trimming and J lost 1 base, with 9 bases between them. The germline gives CDR1 SGHNT, CDR2 YYREEE (reference sequence).

The CDR3 loop reads CASSTTTGGYTF. CDR3 nucleotide sequence: TGTGCCAGCAGCACAACGACAGGTGGCTACACCTTC. The genes are TRBV7-9 and TRBJ1-2, with D perhaps matching TRBD1 (6 bases). Per germline, CDR1 SEHNR and CDR2 FQNEAQ (reference sequence). The CDR3 covers 12 residues. V was clipped by 5 bases and J by 7 bases, with 11 bases between them.

The V and J genes are TRBV18 and TRBJ1-1; TRBD1 agrees at 10 bases. With 3 bases clipped from V and 4 bases from J, the junction kept 8 bases outside the gene matches. CDR3 length: 16 amino acids. Germline CDR1 is KGHSH and CDR2 is LQKENI. The CDR3 DNA is TGTGCCAGCTCACCCGAATTTAGGGACAGGGGCACTGAAGCTTTCTTT. Translation gives CASSPEFRDRGTEAFF.

The chain carries TRBV9 and TRBJ1-2, with D possibly TRBD1 on 6 matching bases. Germline V lookup: CDR1 SGDLS, CDR2 YYNGEE. The V end was cut by 3 bases, the J end by 4 bases, with 10 bases between. This CDR3 comprises 13 residues. In nucleotides, the CDR3 is TGTGCCAGCAGCGGGGACATGCTCTATGGCTACACCTTC. Amino acid sequence: CASSGDMLYGYTF. The full variable domain, its missing parts supplied by reference TRBV9 and TRBJ1-2, is DSGVTQTPKHLITATGQRVTLRCSPRSGDLSVYWYQQSLDQGLQFLIQYYNGEERAKGNILERFSAQQFPDLHSELNLSSLELGDSALYFCASSGDMLYGYTFGSGTRLTVV.

The CDR3 DNA is TGTGCCAGCAGTTCCTTGTCCAACGAGCAGTTCTTC. Encoded protein: CASSSLSNEQFF. The chain has TRBV6-2 or TRBV6-3 and TRBJ2-1; D not certain. V was cut by 4 bases and J by 10 bases, with 11 bases left in between. This CDR3 has 12 amino acids. CDR1 is MNHEY, CDR2 SVGEGT, per germline.

The V gene is TRBV6-2 or TRBV6-3, the J gene TRBJ1-5, with D unclear. Trimming shortened V by 6 bases and J by 5 bases, and 14 bases separated the two germline ends. This CDR3 contains 14 residues. The germline gives CDR1 MNHEY, CDR2 SVGEGT. Here the CDR3 reads CASRLDGSYQPQHF. The CDR3, as DNA: TGTGCCAGCAGGTTGGACGGCAGTTATCAGCCCCAGCATTTT.

The chain links TRBV7-9 to TRBJ1-1; perhaps TRBD1 as D (6 bases). The CDR3 spans 15 residues. The germline CDR1 and CDR2 sequences are SEHNR and FQNEAQ (reference sequence). With 5 bases removed from V and 0 bases from J, the gap between germline ends came to 13 bases. The CDR3 nucleotides are TGTGCCAGCAGCGAGACGGGACATTTGAACACTGAAGCTTTCTTT. This encodes CASSETGHLNTEAFF.

This rearrangement joins TRBV3-1 to TRBJ2-1, with D possibly matching TRBD2 (5 bases). Germline CDR1 and CDR2: LGHDT and YNNKEL (reference sequence). The CDR3 length is 13 residues. V gave up 4 bases and J gave up 12 bases, with 16 bases separating them. For the CDR3, the DNA is TGTGCCAGCAGCCCCGACGGACTCCCCCCGCAGTTCTTC. Amino acid sequence: CASSPDGLPPQFF.

V and J are TRBV5-1 and TRBJ2-7; no definite D call. The ends were cut back, 0 bases at V and 3 bases at J, with 10 bases in the middle. This CDR3 contains 14 residues. Per the germline V gene, CDR1 is SGHRS and CDR2 is YFSETQ. The CDR3 DNA sequence: TGCGCCAGCAGCTTGGGCCACACTGGCTACGAGCAGTACTTC. Protein product: CASSLGHTGYEQYF.